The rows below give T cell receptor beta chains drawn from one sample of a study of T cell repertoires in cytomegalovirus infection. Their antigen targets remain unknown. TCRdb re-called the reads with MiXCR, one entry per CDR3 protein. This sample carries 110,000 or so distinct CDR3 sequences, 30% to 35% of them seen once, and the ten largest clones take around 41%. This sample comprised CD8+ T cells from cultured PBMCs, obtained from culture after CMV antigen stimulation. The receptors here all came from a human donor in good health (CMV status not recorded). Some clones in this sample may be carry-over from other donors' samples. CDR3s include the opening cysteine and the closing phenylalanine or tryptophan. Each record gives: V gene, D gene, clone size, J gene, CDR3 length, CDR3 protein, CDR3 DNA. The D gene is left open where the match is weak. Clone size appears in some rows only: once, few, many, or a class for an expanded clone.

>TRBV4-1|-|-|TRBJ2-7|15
CASSQDTGSSYEQYF
TGCGCCAGCAGCCAAGACACGGGAAGCTCCTACGAGCAGTACTTC
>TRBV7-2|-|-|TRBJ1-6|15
CASSLERGLGPPLHF
TGTGCCAGCAGCTTAGAACGGGGACTCGGTCCACCCCTCCACTTT
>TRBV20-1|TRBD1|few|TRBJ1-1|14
CSAERDRLPTEAFF
TGCAGTGCAGAGCGGGACAGGTTGCCCACTGAAGCTTTCTTT
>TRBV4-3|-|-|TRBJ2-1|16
CASSQEVGGGVREQFF
TGCGCCAGCAGCCAAGAAGTGGGGGGCGGGGTCCGTGAGCAGTTCTTC
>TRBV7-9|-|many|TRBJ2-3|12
CASSFEGTTQYF
TGTGCCAGCAGCTTTGAGGGAACCACGCAGTATTTT
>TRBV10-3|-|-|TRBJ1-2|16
CAISEALSGTPVGYTF
TGTGCCATCAGTGAGGCCCTTTCCGGGACCCCCGTTGGCTACACCTTC
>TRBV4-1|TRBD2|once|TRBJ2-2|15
CASHASGGNTGELFF
TGCGCCAGCCATGCTAGCGGGGGGAACACCGGGGAGCTGTTTTTT
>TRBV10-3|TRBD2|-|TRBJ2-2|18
CAISEVWVVTSESGELFF
TGTGCCATCAGTGAGGTATGGGTGGTGACTAGCGAATCCGGGGAGCTGTTTTTT
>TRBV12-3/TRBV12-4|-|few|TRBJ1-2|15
CASIITEGGNYGYTF
TGTGCCAGCATCATCACGGAAGGGGGGAACTATGGCTACACCTTC
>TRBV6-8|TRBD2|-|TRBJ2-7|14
CASSPGLADYEQYF
TGTGCCAGCAGCCCAGGACTAGCGGACTACGAGCAGTACTTC
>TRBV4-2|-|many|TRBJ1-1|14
CASSQGALNTEAFF
TGTGCCAGCAGCCAAGGTGCATTGAACACTGAAGCTTTCTTT
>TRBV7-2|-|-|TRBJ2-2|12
CASLQEGRELFF
TGTGCCAGCTTGCAGGAGGGCCGGGAGCTGTTTTTT
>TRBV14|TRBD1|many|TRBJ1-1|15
CASSQGTGMNTEAFF
TGTGCCAGCAGCCAAGGGACAGGTATGAACACTGAAGCTTTCTTT
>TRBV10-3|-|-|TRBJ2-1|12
CAISVGYNEQFF
TGTGCCATCAGTGTTGGATACAATGAGCAGTTCTTC
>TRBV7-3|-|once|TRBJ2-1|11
CASTPSDEQFF
TGTGCCAGCACCCCGTCGGATGAGCAGTTCTTC
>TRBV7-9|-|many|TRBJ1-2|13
CASSLERVGGYTF
TGTGCCAGCAGCTTAGAGAGGGTCGGGGGCTACACCTTC
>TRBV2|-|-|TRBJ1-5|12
CASSLLGQPQHF
TGTGCCAGCAGTCTATTGGGTCAGCCCCAGCATTTT
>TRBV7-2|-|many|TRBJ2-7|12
CASSYDGYEQYF
TGTGCCAGCAGCTACGACGGTTACGAGCAGTACTTC
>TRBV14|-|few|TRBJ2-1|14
CASSHQGFYNEQFF
TGTGCCAGCAGCCACCAGGGTTTCTACAATGAGCAGTTCTTC
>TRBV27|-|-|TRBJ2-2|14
CASSSVAGTGELFF
TGTGCCAGCAGTTCGGTAGCAGGGACCGGGGAGCTGTTTTTT
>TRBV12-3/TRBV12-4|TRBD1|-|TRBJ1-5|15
CASSPGTVINQPQHF
TGTGCCAGCAGCCCGGGGACAGTGATTAATCAGCCCCAGCATTTT
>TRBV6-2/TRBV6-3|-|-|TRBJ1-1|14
CASSFQGQTAEAFF
TGTGCCAGCAGTTTTCAAGGCCAGACCGCTGAAGCTTTCTTT
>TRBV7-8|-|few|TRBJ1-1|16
CASSFRRAPDNTEAFF
TGTGCCAGCAGCTTTAGGCGCGCGCCCGATAACACTGAAGCTTTCTTT
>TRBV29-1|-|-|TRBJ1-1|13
CSVIGTENTEAFF
TGCAGCGTTATAGGGACGGAGAACACTGAAGCTTTCTTT
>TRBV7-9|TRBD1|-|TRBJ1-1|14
CASRSAGGNTEAFF
TGTGCCAGCAGGTCGGCAGGGGGGAACACTGAAGCTTTCTTT
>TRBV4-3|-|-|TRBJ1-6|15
CASSQDSGRDSPLHF
TGCGCCAGCAGCCAAGATTCGGGGAGAGATTCACCCCTCCACTTT
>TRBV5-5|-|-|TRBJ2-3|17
CASSPAWPGESPDTQYF
TGTGCCAGCAGCCCGGCTTGGCCAGGGGAGAGTCCAGATACGCAGTATTTT
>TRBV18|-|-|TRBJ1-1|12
CASSLPRAEAFF
TGTGCCAGCTCACTCCCGAGGGCTGAAGCTTTCTTT
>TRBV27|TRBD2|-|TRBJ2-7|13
CASSGGAFYEQYF
TGTGCCAGCAGCGGGGGGGCTTTCTACGAGCAGTACTTC
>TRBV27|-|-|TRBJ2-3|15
CASSLGSGSTDTQYF
TGTGCCAGCAGTTTAGGGTCGGGAAGCACAGATACGCAGTATTTT
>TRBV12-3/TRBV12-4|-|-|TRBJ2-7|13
CASSYSTSNEQYF
TGTGCCAGCAGTTATAGCACCTCCAACGAGCAGTACTTC
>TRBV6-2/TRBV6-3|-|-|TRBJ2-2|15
CASSLWLAPTGELFF
TGTGCCAGCAGTTTGTGGCTAGCTCCCACCGGGGAGCTGTTTTTT
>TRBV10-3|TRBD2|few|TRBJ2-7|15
CAISPSGGGAWEQYF
TGTGCCATCAGCCCCTCGGGCGGGGGGGCCTGGGAGCAGTACTTC
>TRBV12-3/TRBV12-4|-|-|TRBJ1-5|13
CASSLGGTQPQHF
TGTGCCAGCAGTTTAGGGGGCACTCAGCCCCAGCATTTT
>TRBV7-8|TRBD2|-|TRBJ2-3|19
CASRSLGLAGGLSTDTQYF
TGTGCCAGCAGATCCTTGGGACTAGCGGGGGGGCTGAGCACAGATACGCAGTATTTT
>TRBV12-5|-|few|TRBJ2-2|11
CASGDTGELFF
TGTGCTAGTGGAGACACCGGGGAGCTGTTTTTT
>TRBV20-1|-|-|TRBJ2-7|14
CSARDPDRPYEQYF
TGCAGTGCTAGAGATCCGGACAGACCCTACGAGCAGTACTTC
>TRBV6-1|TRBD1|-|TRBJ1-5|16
CASSAPGQGANQPQHF
TGTGCCAGCAGTGCACCGGGACAGGGGGCTAATCAGCCCCAGCATTTT